Following are 16 T cell receptor beta chains from one sample sequenced in a study of brain metastases from non-small cell lung cancer. TCRdb's copy holds only in-frame clones and misses some; the assay was immunoSEQ multiplex PCR. The table includes about 500 clones, 60% to 80% detected once. Sequenced: tissue from a brain metastasis. The receptor set was obtained from a donor aged 40 or older with non-small cell lung cancer.

The genes are TRBV12-3 or TRBV12-4 and TRBJ2-1, with 7 bases lining up with TRBD1. V trimming: 7 bases; J trimming: 6 bases; junction bases outside the gene matches: 6. This CDR3 spans 13 amino acids. The CDR3 coding sequence is TGTGCCAGCACTCCGGGACAGATCAATGAGCAGTTCTTC. Its protein is CASTPGQINEQFF.

This clone was seen a handful of times. The rearrangement uses TRBV19 and TRBJ2-1, with D perhaps TRBD1 (5 bases). V lost 8 bases and J lost 3, with 11 bases in between. Germline V lookup: CDR1 LNHDA, CDR2 SQIVND (reference sequence). The CDR3 length is 13 residues. Here the CDR3 DNA reads TGTGCCAGTGCAGAAGGGGTCTACAATGAGCAGTTCTTC. Protein: CASAEGVYNEQFF.

The V and J genes are TRBV28 and TRBJ1-3; TRBD1 matches 7 bases. The CDR3 totals 17 residues. Per the germline V gene, CDR1 is MDHEN and CDR2 is SYDVKM. J lost 0 bases, V lost 3 bases, and 8 bases had no gene match. CDR3 amino acids: CASSLGQTGYSGNTIYF. For the CDR3, the DNA is TGTGCCAGCAGTTTGGGACAGACAGGGTACTCTGGAAACACCATATATTTT.

With respect to this clone: This specimen includes other DNA sequences encoding the same CDR3. The rearrangement joins TRBV4-1 to TRBJ2-7; D not certain. The ends were cut back, 4 bases at V and 2 bases at J, with 15 bases in the middle. Germline assignment: CDR1 MGHRA and CDR2 YSYEKL. The CDR3 is 15 amino acids. The CDR3 here is CASSPTGSTTYEQYF. DNA of the CDR3: TGCGCCAGCAGCCCGACGGGTAGTACCACCTACGAGCAGTACTTC.

V and J are TRBV12-3 or TRBV12-4 and TRBJ2-1; 7 nucleotides match TRBD1. The CDR3 is 13 amino acids. After removal of 6 bases from V and 6 bases from J, the junction contained 5 bases not matched to a gene. The CDR3 loop is CASSQGQINEQFF. The CDR3 nucleotides read TGTGCCAGCAGCCAGGGACAGATCAATGAGCAGTTCTTC.

This clone has more than one count but fewer than ten. The chain recombines TRBV4-1 with TRBJ2-7; 10 nucleotides match TRBD2. CDR1 MGHRA and CDR2 YSYEKL come from the germline V gene. This CDR3 is 15 amino acids long. The J segment lost 4 bases and the V segment lost 4 bases, leaving 7 bases of the junction unmatched. The CDR3, as DNA: TGCGCCAGCAGCCCGACCGGGACTAGCGTATACGAGCAGTACTTC. Translation: CASSPTGTSVYEQYF.

V and J are TRBV6-2 or TRBV6-3 and TRBJ2-2; no clear D. Trimming removed 10 bases from V and 1 base from J, with 13 bases in between. The CDR3 covers 14 residues. Germline assignment: CDR1 MNHEY and CDR2 SVGEGT. CDR3 residues: CATTPHRNTGELFF. The DNA for the CDR3 is TGTGCCACCACCCCCCACCGGAACACCGGGGAGCTGTTTTTT.

This rearrangement joins TRBV5-1 to TRBJ2-1, with TRBD2 matching 8 bases. The junction had 4 bases not matched to a gene; V was cut back by 2 bases and J by 3 bases. The CDR3 consists of 15 residues. Per the germline V gene, CDR1 is SGHRS and CDR2 is YFSETQ. The CDR3 region is CASSFQREIYNEQFF. The CDR3 DNA is TGCGCCAGCAGCTTTCAGCGGGAGATCTACAATGAGCAGTTCTTC.

For this clone: A much larger clone lies one base from this, so it may be a read error. Other DNA sequences within the sample encode an identical CDR3. V is TRBV6-1 and J is TRBJ2-5, with D unclear. The CDR3 is 15 amino acids. In germline, CDR1 is MNHNS, CDR2 SASEGT. Trimming removed 5 bases at V and 1 base at J, with 14 bases between. CDR3 protein: CASSSRQGRQETQYF. CDR3 coding DNA: TGTGCCAGCAGTTCCCGACAAGGGCGCCAAGAGACCCAGTACTTC.

Concerning this clone: A clone one base away is much larger, so this may be a read error. The rearrangement joins TRBV5-1 to TRBJ2-7; the D gene could be TRBD1 or TRBD2 (5 bases each). CDR1 SGHRS and CDR2 YFSETQ come from the germline V gene. V shed 2 bases and J shed 3 bases, with 12 bases lying between them. CDR3 length: 14 residues. The CDR3 loop is CASSFSRGDYEQYF. CDR3 sequence (DNA): TGCGCCAGCAGCTTTTCAAGGGGAGACTACGAGCAGTACTTC.

Within the sample, this clone is hyperexpanded. The sample holds other DNA sequences that translate to the same CDR3. The V call is TRBV5-5, the J call TRBJ2-7; 7 bases line up with TRBD2. The junction had 15 bases not matched to a gene; V was cut back by 0 bases and J by 3 bases. Germline V gene data show CDR1 as SGHKS and CDR2 as YYEKEE (reference sequence). The CDR3 is 18 amino acids. The CDR3 sequence is CASSLDGLRGGLHYEQYF. The DNA of the CDR3 is TGTGCCAGCAGCTTGGACGGACTTAGGGGAGGGTTACACTACGAGCAGTACTTC. Based on the CDR3 plus reference TRBV5-5 and TRBJ2-7, the full variable domain is DAGVTQSPTHLIKTRGQQVTLRCSPISGHKSVSWYQQVLGQGPQFIFQYYEKEERGRGNFPDRFSARQFPNYSSELNVNALLLGDSALYLCASSLDGLRGGLHYEQYFGPGTRLTVT.

The V call is TRBV4-1, the J call TRBJ2-3, with a weak D call TRBD2 (6 bases). CDR3 size: 15 residues. CDR1 and CDR2 (germline): MGHRA, YSYEKL. V lost 4 bases to trimming and J lost 5 bases, with 16 bases between them. The CDR3 sequence: CASSPRGSIVDTQYF. The CDR3 nucleotides are TGCGCCAGCAGCCCCCGGGGGTCAATCGTAGATACGCAGTATTTT.

This clone rates as hyperexpanded (1% or more). The DNA for the CDR3 is TGTGCCAGCAGTTCCCGACAGGGGCGCCAAGAGACCCAGTACTTC. The encoded protein is CASSSRQGRQETQYF. The rearrangement links TRBV6-6 to TRBJ2-5; 8 nucleotides line up with TRBD1. The CDR3 extends over 15 amino acids. The germline CDR1 and CDR2 sequences are MNHNY and SVGAGI (reference sequence). Losses at the gene ends were 4 bases for V and 1 base for J; bases not matched to a gene: 5.

This chain joins TRBV21-1 and TRBJ1-4; the table calls TRBD1, which could not be checked here. TRBV21-1 is an annotated pseudogene. The CDR3 covers 16 residues. The CDR3 DNA follows: TGTGCCAGCAGCAAAGGGTCTGGACAGTTTAATGAAAAACTGTTTTTT. Translation gives CASSKGSGQFNEKLFF.

The chain recombines TRBV6-2 or TRBV6-3 with TRBJ2-3; D is unresolved. The V gene's germline CDR1 is MNHEY and CDR2 SVGEGT. V shed 3 bases and J shed 5 bases, with 6 bases lying between them. CDR3 length: 12 residues. In nucleotides, the CDR3 is TGTGCCAGCAGTTATTTGGGAGATACGCAGTATTTT. The encoded protein is CASSYLGDTQYF.

V usage is TRBV13 and J usage is TRBJ2-2; TRBD2 matches 9 bases. This CDR3 has 13 amino acids. V lost 6 bases, J lost 7 bases, and 3 bases stayed unmatched. Germline values: CDR1 PRHDT, CDR2 FYEKMQ (reference sequence). CDR3 protein: CASRPSGVGELFF. The CDR3 DNA reads TGTGCCAGCAGACCTAGCGGGGTCGGGGAGCTGTTTTTT.